The clone carrying this T cell receptor beta chain occurred many times. The antigen remains undetermined. This entry is derived from a study of OX40 agonist ivuxolimab in advanced cancers. Study results and limitations: With doses of 0.1-3.0 mg/kg, partial responders showed among the lowest clonal expansion. There were, on average, more expanded clones in CD8+ T cells than in CD4+. Researchers did not establish what antigens the expanded peripheral T cells target.

With 0 bases removed from V and 1 base from J, the gap between germline ends came to 6 bases. The germline CDR1 and CDR2 sequences are SNHLY and FYNNEI. This CDR3 comprises 15 residues. Sequenced by immunoSEQ multiplex PCR; TCRdb stores in-frame clones only, minus some. The data contain nearly 90,000 clones, about 83% of them singletons. The sample in question was CD4+ or CD8+ T cells sorted from blood, obtained in a trial of the OX40 agonist ivuxolimab. The TCR was taken from an adult with an advanced solid tumor such as melanoma, head and neck, liver or kidney cancer. This chain joins TRBV2 and TRBJ2-2; D uncertain. The CDR3 DNA sequence: TGTGCCAGCAGTGAAGCGCGGTTGAACACCGGGGAGCTGTTTTTT. It is translated as CASSEARLNTGELFF.